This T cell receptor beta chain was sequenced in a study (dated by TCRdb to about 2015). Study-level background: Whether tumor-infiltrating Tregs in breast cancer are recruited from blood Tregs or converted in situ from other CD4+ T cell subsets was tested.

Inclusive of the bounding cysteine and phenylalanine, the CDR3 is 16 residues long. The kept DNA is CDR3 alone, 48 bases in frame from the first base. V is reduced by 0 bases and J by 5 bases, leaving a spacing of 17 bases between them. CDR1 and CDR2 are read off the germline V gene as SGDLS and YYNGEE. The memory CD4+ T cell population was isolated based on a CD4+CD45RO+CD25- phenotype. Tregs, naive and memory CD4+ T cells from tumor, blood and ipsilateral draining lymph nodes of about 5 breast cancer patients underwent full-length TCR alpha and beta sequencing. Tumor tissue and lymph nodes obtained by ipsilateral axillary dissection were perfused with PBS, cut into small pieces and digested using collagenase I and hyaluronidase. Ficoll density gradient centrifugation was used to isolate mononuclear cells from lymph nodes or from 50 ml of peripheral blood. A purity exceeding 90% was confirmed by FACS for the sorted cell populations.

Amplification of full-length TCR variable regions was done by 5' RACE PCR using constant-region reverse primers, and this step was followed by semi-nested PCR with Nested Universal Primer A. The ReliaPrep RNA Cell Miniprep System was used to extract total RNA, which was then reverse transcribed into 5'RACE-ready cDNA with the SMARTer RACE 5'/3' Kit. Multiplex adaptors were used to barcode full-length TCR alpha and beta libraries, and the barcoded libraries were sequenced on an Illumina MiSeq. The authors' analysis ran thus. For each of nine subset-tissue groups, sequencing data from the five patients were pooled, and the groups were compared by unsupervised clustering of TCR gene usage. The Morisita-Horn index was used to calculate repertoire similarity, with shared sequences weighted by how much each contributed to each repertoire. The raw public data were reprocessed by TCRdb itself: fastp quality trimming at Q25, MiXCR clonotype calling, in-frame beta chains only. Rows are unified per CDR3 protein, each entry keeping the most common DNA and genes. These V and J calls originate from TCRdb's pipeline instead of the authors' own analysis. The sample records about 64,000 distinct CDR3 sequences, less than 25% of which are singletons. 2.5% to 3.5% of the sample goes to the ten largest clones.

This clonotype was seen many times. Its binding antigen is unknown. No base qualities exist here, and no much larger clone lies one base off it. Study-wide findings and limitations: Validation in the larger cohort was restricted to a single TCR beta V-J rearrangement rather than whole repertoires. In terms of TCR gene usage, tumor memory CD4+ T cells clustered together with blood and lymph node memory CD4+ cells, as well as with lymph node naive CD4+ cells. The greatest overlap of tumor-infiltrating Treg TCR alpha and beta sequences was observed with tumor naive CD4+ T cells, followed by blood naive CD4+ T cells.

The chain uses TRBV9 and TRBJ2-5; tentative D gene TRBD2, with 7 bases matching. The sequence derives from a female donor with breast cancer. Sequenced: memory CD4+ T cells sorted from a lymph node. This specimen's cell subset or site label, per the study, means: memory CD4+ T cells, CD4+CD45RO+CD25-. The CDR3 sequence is CASSVGGGRWLETQYF. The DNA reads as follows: TGTGCCAGCAGCGTAGGGGGGGGCCGGTGGTTGGAGACCCAGTACTTC.